The 26 T cell receptor beta chains below come from one sample, sequenced in a study of cytomegalovirus exposure and HLA in healthy donors. Sequencing used immunoSEQ multiplex PCR; TCRdb keeps in-frame clones, though not all of them. The sample includes about 64,000 clones, about 95% of them seen just once. The sequenced material came from PBMCs. These receptors were collected from a woman in her late teens or twenties in good health and CMV-seropositive.

The CDR3 nucleotides read TGCGCCAGCAGCCAGTCCCGGGGGAGCTCCTACAATGAGCAGTTCTTC. The encoded protein is CASSQSRGSSYNEQFF. J is TRBJ2-1 and V is TRBV4-3, with a weak D call TRBD2 (6 bases). This CDR3 region has 16 residues. Germline V lookup: CDR1 LGHNA, CDR2 YSLEER. V dropped 3 bases and J dropped 0 bases, with 12 bases sitting between them.

The chain is built from TRBV18 and TRBJ1-5; tentative D call: TRBD1 (5 bases). This CDR3 has 14 residues. The V gene lost 3 bases and the J gene lost 1 base, with 7 bases spanning the gap. Per the germline V gene, CDR1 is KGHSH and CDR2 is LQKENI. The CDR3 reads CASSPKGSNQPQHF. The CDR3 DNA is TGTGCCAGCTCACCGAAGGGGAGCAATCAGCCCCAGCATTTT.

The chain has TRBV7-3 and TRBJ2-7; 9 bases are shared with TRBD1. V gave up 5 bases and J gave up 2 bases; unmatched junction bases: 7. Germline V lookup: CDR1 SGHTA, CDR2 FQGTGA. The CDR3 runs to 15 residues. CDR3 bases: TGTGCCAGCAGCGTCCAGGGACAGGGCCCCTACGAGCAGTACTTC. Translation gives CASSVQGQGPYEQYF.

Written as DNA, the CDR3 is TGTGCCAGCAGCTTAACAGCGGGGGGGCCATTCTACGAGCAGTACTTC. This gives the protein CASSLTAGGPFYEQYF. The V gene is TRBV7-8, the J gene TRBJ2-7, with 10 bases aligning to TRBD2. J was trimmed by 3 bases and V by 2 bases; bases with no gene match: 7. In germline, CDR1 is SGHVS, CDR2 FQNEAQ. CDR3 length: 16 amino acids.

The chain carries TRBV21-1 and TRBJ1-1; no check of the table's D call, TRBD1, against the DNA was made. TRBV21-1 is recorded as a pseudogene. The CDR3 consists of 19 residues. Here the CDR3 reads CASKPGQGADVAQNTEAFF. In nucleotides, the CDR3 is TGTGCCAGCAAACCGGGACAGGGGGCCGATGTGGCCCAGAACACTGAAGCTTTCTTT.

The chain recombines TRBV28 with TRBJ2-1; 9 positions agree with TRBD2. The V segment lost 5 bases and the J segment 7 bases; nucleotides outside the gene matches: 9. The V gene's germline CDR1 is MDHEN and CDR2 SYDVKM. CDR3 length equals 15 residues. CDR3 region: CASSTLAGEDNEQFF. CDR3 nucleotide sequence: TGTGCCAGCAGTACGTTAGCGGGAGAGGATAATGAGCAGTTCTTC.

The chain links TRBV7-9 to TRBJ2-7; D possibly corresponds to TRBD1 (6 bases). Trimming took 5 bases from V and 4 from J, leaving 18 bases between them. Germline V gene sequence: CDR1 SEHNR, CDR2 FQNEAQ (reference sequence). The CDR3 has 15 amino acids. CDR3 sequence (DNA): TGTGCCAGCAGCGCAAGACAGGTTGAAGGGTACGAGCAGTACTTC. Protein: CASSARQVEGYEQYF.

This clone is a singleton in its sample. This chain joins TRBV29-1 and TRBJ2-1; 8 bases align to TRBD2. CDR1 and CDR2 from the germline V gene are SQVTM and ANQGSEA. The CDR3 runs to 17 residues. V was clipped by 0 bases and J by 3 bases; unmatched bases: 10. The CDR3 DNA reads TGCAGCGTTGAAGACCCCCGGGCGGGAGGTGACTACAATGAGCAGTTCTTC. The encoded protein is CSVEDPRAGGDYNEQFF.

The chain combines TRBV6-5 with TRBJ2-2; unclear D gene. The V gene lost 8 bases and the J gene lost 5 bases, with 9 bases spanning the gap. The CDR3 totals 12 residues. Germline values: CDR1 MNHEY, CDR2 SVGAGI. The CDR3, as DNA: TGTGCCAGCTCATCACAGACCGGGGAGCTGTTTTTT. Residues: CASSSQTGELFF.

The rearrangement uses TRBV9 and TRBJ2-1; D is undetermined. This CDR3 contains 15 residues. The germline gives CDR1 SGDLS, CDR2 YYNGEE. Trimming removed 0 bases from V and 2 bases from J, with 9 bases in between. This chain's CDR3 is CASSVVSSAYNEQFF. DNA for the CDR3: TGTGCCAGCAGCGTAGTTAGTTCGGCCTACAATGAGCAGTTCTTC.

This clone is a singleton in its sample. The chain carries TRBV4-1 and TRBJ2-5, with 14 bases identical to TRBD2. Germline V gene lookup returns CDR1 MGHRA and CDR2 YSYEKL. Trimming took 1 base from V and 1 from J; bases not matched to a gene: 2. This CDR3 has 17 amino acids. CDR3 sequence reads: CASSQGLAGGIQETQYF. DNA for the CDR3: TGCGCCAGCAGCCAAGGACTAGCGGGAGGGATCCAAGAGACCCAGTACTTC.

This chain connects TRBV27 to TRBJ2-7, with 9 bases identical to TRBD2. J gave up 2 bases and V 4 bases, and 9 bases lay outside the gene matches. Germline CDR1 MNHEY, CDR2 SMNVEV (reference sequence). CDR3 length: 16 amino acids. CDR3 amino acids: CASSSTRGLAAYEQYF. The CDR3 DNA follows: TGTGCCAGCAGTTCCACCCGGGGACTAGCAGCCTACGAGCAGTACTTC.

This clone appeared a single time. This sequence joins TRBV7-3 and TRBJ2-1; 7 nucleotides agree with TRBD2. Losses at the gene ends were 3 bases for V and 2 bases for J; bases not matched to a gene: 7. Germline CDR1 and CDR2: SGHTA and FQGTGA. The CDR3 consists of 16 residues. CDR3 in amino acids: CASSLTSGTTYNEQFF. The CDR3 DNA reads as TGTGCCAGCAGCTTGACAAGCGGGACTACCTACAATGAGCAGTTCTTC.

V and J are TRBV27 and TRBJ2-3; TRBD2 matches 8 bases. V trimming: 4 bases; J trimming: 0 bases; junction bases outside the gene matches: 6. The CDR3 spans 16 residues. From germline, CDR1 is MNHEY and CDR2 SMNVEV (reference sequence). CDR3 region: CASSYLLAGSTDTQYF. CDR3 in DNA: TGTGCCAGCAGTTACTTGCTAGCGGGCAGCACAGATACGCAGTATTTT.

The chain is built from TRBV7-8 and TRBJ1-5; no clear D gene. Trimming removed 2 bases from V and 2 bases from J, with 13 bases in between. The CDR3 length is 16 residues. Germline values: CDR1 SGHVS, CDR2 FQNEAQ. CDR3 region: CASSLIAGSGNQPQHF. Here the CDR3 DNA reads TGTGCCAGCAGCTTAATCGCAGGATCAGGCAATCAGCCCCAGCATTTT.

The CDR3 DNA follows: TGTGCCAGTAGCCCCACAGCGGGATTTGAAGCTTTCTTT. Its translation is CASSPTAGFEAFF. The genes are TRBV19 and TRBJ1-1, with D unclear. Looked up from germline, CDR1 is LNHDA and CDR2 is SQIVND (reference sequence). Trimming removed 6 bases from V and 7 bases from J, with 15 bases in between. The CDR3 has 13 amino acids.

The rearrangement uses TRBV4-2 and TRBJ1-2; D remains ambiguous. The CDR3 length is 16 residues. Germline lookup yields CDR1 LGHNA and CDR2 YNFKEQ. Deletions cut 1 base from V and 7 bases from J, with 19 bases between. This CDR3 reads CASSQVSTWGESGYTF. The DNA of the CDR3 is TGTGCCAGCAGCCAAGTCTCAACCTGGGGAGAGAGTGGCTACACCTTC.

The rearrangement joins TRBV27 to TRBJ2-3, with unresolved D. The germline gives CDR1 MNHEY, CDR2 SMNVEV (reference sequence). The CDR3 runs to 15 residues. V lost 0 bases, J lost 8 bases, and 15 bases lay in between. The CDR3 here is CASSLSVSPGSTQYF. In nucleotides, the CDR3 is TGTGCCAGCAGTTTATCCGTCTCTCCAGGTAGTACGCAGTATTTT.

The chain is built from TRBV2 and TRBJ1-5; TRBD1 matches at 11 bases. The CDR3 has 16 residues. Trimming took 5 bases from V and 5 from J; bases not matched to a gene: 8. The germline V gene has CDR1 SNHLY and CDR2 FYNNEI. The CDR3 is CASSRTGGRADQPQHF. For the CDR3, the DNA is TGTGCCAGCAGTCGGACAGGGGGCCGGGCGGATCAGCCCCAGCATTTT.

This clone occurred once. The genes are TRBV9 and TRBJ2-7; 7 bases align to TRBD1. V was clipped by 7 bases and J by 3 bases; unmatched bases: 4. The CDR3 contains 12 residues. Germline lookup yields CDR1 SGDLS and CDR2 YYNGEE. CDR3 in amino acids: CASGRQGYEQYF. Here the CDR3 DNA reads TGTGCCAGCGGTCGACAGGGCTACGAGCAGTACTTC. Drawing the rest from reference TRBV9 and TRBJ2-7, the complete variable domain is DSGVTQTPKHLITATGQRVTLRCSPRSGDLSVYWYQQSLDQGLQFLIQYYNGEERAKGNILERFSAQQFPDLHSELNLSSLELGDSALYFCASGRQGYEQYFGPGTRLTVT.

The chain links TRBV6-5 to TRBJ1-1, with D maybe TRBD1 (5 bases). The CDR3 has 13 amino acids. Trimming stripped 4 bases from V and 6 bases from J, with 12 bases between. The V gene's germline CDR1 is MNHEY and CDR2 SVGAGI. In nucleotides, the CDR3 is TGTGCCAGCAGTTGGGCCGGGGGGGCTGAAGCTTTCTTT. Translation gives CASSWAGGAEAFF.

The genes are TRBV7-2 and TRBJ2-5; 7 bases map to TRBD2. The germline gives CDR1 SGHTA, CDR2 FQGNSA. V lost 2 bases, J lost 2 bases, and 8 bases stayed unmatched. The CDR3 extends over 16 amino acids. CDR3 DNA sequence: TGTGCCAGCAGCTTAATACGCGGGGGTGGGCAAGAGACCCAGTACTTC. Translated, it gives CASSLIRGGGQETQYF.

The rearrangement joins TRBV27 to TRBJ2-1, with TRBD2 identical over 7 bases. Trimming removed 5 bases from V and 10 bases from J; junction bases left unmatched: 5. CDR3 size: 12 residues. Germline V lookup: CDR1 MNHEY, CDR2 SMNVEV (reference sequence). The CDR3 DNA reads TGTGCCAGCAGTCCGATGACTAGCGAGCAGTTCTTC. This encodes CASSPMTSEQFF.

The chain links TRBV28 to TRBJ2-3, with D tentatively TRBD2 (5 bases). The CDR3 spans 17 residues. CDR1 is MDHEN and CDR2 is SYDVKM in the germline V gene. V lost 3 bases, J lost 3 bases, and 19 bases lay in between. CDR3 amino acids: CASSFGGSRTGTDTQYF. The DNA for the CDR3 is TGTGCCAGCAGTTTCGGAGGCTCCCGGACGGGGACAGATACGCAGTATTTT.

The chain uses TRBV19 and TRBJ2-1; D is possibly TRBD2 (6 bases). Germline values: CDR1 LNHDA, CDR2 SQIVND (reference sequence). This CDR3 is 14 amino acids long. Trimming left V 4 bases short and J 7 bases short, with 14 bases between. The CDR3 loop reads CASSTRLDQNEQFF. The CDR3 DNA reads as TGTGCCAGTAGTACCCGACTAGACCAGAATGAGCAGTTCTTC. Based on the CDR3 plus reference TRBV19 and TRBJ2-1, the full variable domain is DGGITQSPKYLFRKEGQNVTLSCEQNLNHDAMYWYRQDPGQGLRLIYYSQIVNDFQKGDIAEGYSVSREKKESFPLTVTSAQKNPTAFYLCASSTRLDQNEQFFGPGTRLTVL.

The V call is TRBV27, the J call TRBJ2-1; no firm D call. Germline V gives CDR1 MNHEY, CDR2 SMNVEV (reference sequence). V lost 3 bases to trimming and J lost 8 bases, with 14 bases between them. This CDR3 region has 14 residues. In nucleotides, the CDR3 is TGTGCCAGCAGTTTGACACCAGAATTCTATGAGCAGTTCTTC. This gives the protein CASSLTPEFYEQFF.